This passage covers 5 T cell receptor beta chains from one sample sequenced in a study of CD8 T cells in Susac syndrome. cDNA came from roughly 0.5 to 1 ug RNA primed by random hexamers. TCRdb reanalysed the immunoSEQ multiplex PCR reads using MiXCR and keeps one entry per CDR3 protein. This table has 190,000 or so distinct CDR3 sequences, roughly 96% appearing once. Sample: CD4+ T cells from PBMCs. The receptors originated from a human donor with multiple sclerosis.

CDR3 in DNA: TGTGCCAGCAGCGTAGTGGATGCTGAAGCTTTCTTT. Encoded protein: CASSVVDAEAFF. The V call is TRBV9, the J call TRBJ1-1; D unclear. The CDR3 contains 12 residues. Trimming shortened V by 0 bases and J by 6 bases, and 6 bases separated the two germline ends. Germline V CDR1 and CDR2: SGDLS, YYNGEE.

The chain couples TRBV29-1 to TRBJ2-3; 12 bases are a match to TRBD2. Germline V CDR1 and CDR2: SQVTM, ANQGSEA. The CDR3 is made up of 15 amino acids. Trimming removed 8 bases from V and 7 bases from J; junction bases left unmatched: 13. CDR3 sequence reads: CSSSGTSGFSYTQYF. In DNA form, the CDR3 reads TGCAGCTCCTCCGGGACTAGCGGGTTTTCCTATACGCAGTATTTT.

The rearrangement links TRBV30 to TRBJ2-5; 8 bases agree with TRBD1. The trim removed 5 bases at V and 5 bases at J, leaving 4 bases unmatched. The CDR3 length is 12 residues. Germline-derived CDR1 and CDR2 are GTSNPN and SVGIG (reference sequence). CDR3 protein: CAWSTGVETQYF. DNA for the CDR3: TGTGCCTGGTCGACAGGGGTGGAGACCCAGTACTTC.

The V call is TRBV25-1, the J call TRBJ2-1, with 7 bases aligning to TRBD2. The V gene end was trimmed by 5 bases and the J gene end by 1 base; junction bases not matched to a gene: 5. Germline lookup yields CDR1 MGHDK and CDR2 SYGVNS. The CDR3 runs to 15 residues. DNA for the CDR3: TGTGCCAGCAGTCCTCTAGCGGAATCCTACAATGAGCAGTTCTTC. It yields the protein CASSPLAESYNEQFF.

The chain recombines TRBV30 with TRBJ1-2; 8 bases line up with TRBD1. J lost 7 bases, V lost 4 bases, and 8 bases had no gene match. The CDR3 runs 13 residues. Germline CDR1 is GTSNPN and CDR2 is SVGIG (reference sequence). The CDR3 protein is CAWTLQGAVGYTF. The CDR3, as DNA: TGTGCCTGGACTCTCCAGGGGGCAGTTGGCTACACCTTC.